This TCR beta chain derives from a study of graft-versus-host responses after intestinal transplantation (dated by TCRdb to the early 2020s). For context, the study as a whole: The transplants that recipients got were multivisceral, liver-intestinal, or isolated intestinal. Every recipient was given anti-thymocyte globulin induction, followed by around three years of maintenance tacrolimus and steroids. A peak of at least 4% donor T cells among recipient peripheral blood mononuclear cells was the definition used for donor T cell macrochimerism. The cohort enrolled around 23 intestinal transplant recipients including one retransplant, and a few patients lacking pretransplant specimens were excluded. Alloreactive clones were identified by sequencing pre-transplant mixed lymphocyte reaction products and comparing these products with unstimulated pre-transplant donor and recipient T cells. After intestinal transplantation, graft-versus-host and host-versus-graft alloreactive T cell clones were followed in the graft, circulation and bone marrow using bulk TCR-beta CDR3 sequencing. Rather than being sequenced by the commercial service, samples from a few later patients were sequenced in-house on an Illumina MiSeq and processed with MiXCR. Broad study findings and their caveats: Peak levels of circulating GvH clones were associated with declines in HvG clones early after transplant. GvH clones were detected in recipient bone marrow, and some of these GvH clones were observed earlier in ileal mucosa or blood, consistent with an intestinal mucosal origin. Patients with donor T cell macrochimerism had high GvH to HvG T cell clonal ratios in their allografts. The relatively low number and heterogeneity of intestinal transplant patients limited the conclusions.

The CDR3 runs 15 amino acids, cysteine and phenylalanine included. Left in the record is the CDR3 DNA by itself, 45 bases read in frame from the first base. V is pruned by 6 bases and J by 3 bases, leaving 6 bases of the junction without a gene match. CDR1 and CDR2 are drawn from the germline V gene: SGHRS, YFSETQ. In the first month after transplant, blood samples were collected up to 4 times, and after that at least monthly when available. The library was made by the immunoSEQ multiplex PCR assay. For most patients, high-throughput TCR-beta CDR3 sequencing of genomic DNA was performed by Adaptive Biotechnologies. The authors' analysis ran thus. TCR sequencing data were retrieved from Adaptive's ImmunoSEQ software for 15 to 20 patients, whereas a few other patients were processed with MiXCR and VDJtools. CDR3 nucleotide sequences shared between donor and recipient were removed because the origin of such sequences could not be assigned. To count as alloreactive, a clone needed at least 2-fold expansion over unstimulated cells and a minimum CFSE-low frequency of 0.002% (template counts) or 0.001% (read counts). Clones were considered mappable if detected in sequenced pre-transplant spleen, lymph node, or MLR CFSE-low populations of the donor or recipient. The cumulative frequency of alloreactive clones was calculated as a percentage of all sequences, weighted by copy number. This immuneACCESS table, as held by TCRdb, lists in-frame sequences with V and J called but not all clones. Of the missing ones, under half trace to an unresolved V gene in checked studies; the others have no known cause. That table gives V, J and clone size, and the DNA gave D and trimming. Within this sample are tens of thousands of clones, with 70% to 90% of them counted one time only. The ten biggest clones cover around 1.5% of the sample.

Comments on this clone: There is no known antigen for this receptor. No base qualities exist here, and no much larger clone lies one base off it.

The receptor comes from a human patient who received an intestinal transplant, so some T cells may come from the graft donor. The chain is encoded by TRBV5-1 joined to TRBJ2-1; 10 junctional bases match TRBD1. Specimen: PBMCs, collected 26 days after transplant. The CDR3 in this case is CASKNRTGGYNEQFF. The DNA reads as follows: TGCGCCAGCAAAAACCGGACAGGGGGCTACAATGAGCAGTTCTTC.